This record concerns one T cell receptor (beta chain) sequence. No antigen is known for it. The CDR3 is 14 amino acids. Germline V gene data show CDR1 as MGHRA and CDR2 as YSYEKL. Deletions cut 3 bases from V and 9 bases from J, with 16 bases between. The sample belongs to a study of T-cell memory formation after mild COVID-19. General study results and limits: CD4+ contracting clones were mainly CM and EM; CD8+ ones, EMRA. CD4/CD8 balance characterized clones contracting day 15 to 85, and CD4+ skew characterized later expanders.

Barcoded TCR alpha and TCR beta cDNA libraries with UMIs came from 5'RACE using constant-segment primers. MiXCR, run by TCRdb on the 5' RACE reads, gives a single entry per CDR3 protein. This table holds roughly 300,000 distinct CDR3 sequences, around 15% found once. The sequence was obtained from a man aged 18 to 30 who had mild COVID-19 (a few samples of this study predate the infection). Cell type and time point are not known. The rearrangement links TRBV4-1 to TRBJ2-3; D unresolved. The specimen sequenced was PBMCs or a T cell subset sorted from them (not recorded which). The CDR3 spells CASSHFPSGNTQYF. CDR3 in DNA: TGCGCCAGCAGCCACTTCCCAAGTGGGAACACGCAGTATTTT.